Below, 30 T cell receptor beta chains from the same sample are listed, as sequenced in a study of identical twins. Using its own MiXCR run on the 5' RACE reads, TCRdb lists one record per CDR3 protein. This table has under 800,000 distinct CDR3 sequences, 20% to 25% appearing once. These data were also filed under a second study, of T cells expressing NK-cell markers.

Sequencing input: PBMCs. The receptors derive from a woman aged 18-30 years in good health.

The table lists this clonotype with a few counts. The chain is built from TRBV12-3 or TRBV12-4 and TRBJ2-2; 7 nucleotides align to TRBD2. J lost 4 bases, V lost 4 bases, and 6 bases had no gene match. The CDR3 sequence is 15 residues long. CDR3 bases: TGTGCCAGCAGTTGGCGAGCGGGGCTCACCGGGGAGCTGTTTTTT. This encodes CASSWRAGLTGELFF.

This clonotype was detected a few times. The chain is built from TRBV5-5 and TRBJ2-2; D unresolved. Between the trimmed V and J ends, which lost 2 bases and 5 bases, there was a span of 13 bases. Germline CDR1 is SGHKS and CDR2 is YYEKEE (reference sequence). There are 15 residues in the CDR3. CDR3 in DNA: TGTGCCAGCAGCTTAGTGGGTCCGGAGACCGGGGAGCTGTTTTTT. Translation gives CASSLVGPETGELFF.

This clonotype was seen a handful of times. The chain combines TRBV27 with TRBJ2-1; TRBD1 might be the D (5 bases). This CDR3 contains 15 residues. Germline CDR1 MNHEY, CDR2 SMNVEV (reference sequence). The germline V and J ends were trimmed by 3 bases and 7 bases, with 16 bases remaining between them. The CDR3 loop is CASSLKGDRVNEQFF. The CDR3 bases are TGTGCCAGCAGTTTGAAAGGGGATCGCGTGAATGAGCAGTTCTTC.

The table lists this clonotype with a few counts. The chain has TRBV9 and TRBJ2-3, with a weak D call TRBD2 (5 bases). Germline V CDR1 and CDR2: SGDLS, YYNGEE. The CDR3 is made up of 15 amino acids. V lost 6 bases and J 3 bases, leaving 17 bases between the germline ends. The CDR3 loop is CASTSGPYRTDTQYF. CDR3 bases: TGTGCCAGCACCAGCGGCCCTTATAGAACAGATACGCAGTATTTT.

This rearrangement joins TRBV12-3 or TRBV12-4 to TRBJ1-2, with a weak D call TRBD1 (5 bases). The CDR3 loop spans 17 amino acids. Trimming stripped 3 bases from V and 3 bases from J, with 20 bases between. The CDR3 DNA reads TGTGCCAGCAGTTTGTGGACACCAAGTGGGGACTACTATGGCTACACCTTC. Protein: CASSLWTPSGDYYGYTF.

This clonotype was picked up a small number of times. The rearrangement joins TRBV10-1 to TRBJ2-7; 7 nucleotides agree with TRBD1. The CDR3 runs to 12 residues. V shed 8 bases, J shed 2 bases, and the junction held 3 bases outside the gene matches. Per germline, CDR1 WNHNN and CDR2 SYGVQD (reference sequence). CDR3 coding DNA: TGCGCCAGCGGGGACAGACCCTACGAGCAGTACTTC. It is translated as CASGDRPYEQYF.

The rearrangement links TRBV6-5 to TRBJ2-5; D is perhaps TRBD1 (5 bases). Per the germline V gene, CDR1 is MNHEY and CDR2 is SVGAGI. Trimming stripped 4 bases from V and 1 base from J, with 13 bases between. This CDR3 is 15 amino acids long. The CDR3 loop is CASSSAGNVQETQYF. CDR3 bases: TGTGCCAGCAGTTCCGCAGGGAATGTCCAAGAGACCCAGTACTTC.

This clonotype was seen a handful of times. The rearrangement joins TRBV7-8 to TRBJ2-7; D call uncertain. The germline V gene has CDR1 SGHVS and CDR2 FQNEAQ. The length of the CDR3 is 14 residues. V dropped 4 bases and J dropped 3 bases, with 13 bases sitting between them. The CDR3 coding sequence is TGTGCCAGCAGCTCCGAGGCATCAGTCTACGAGCAGTACTTC. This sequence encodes CASSSEASVYEQYF.

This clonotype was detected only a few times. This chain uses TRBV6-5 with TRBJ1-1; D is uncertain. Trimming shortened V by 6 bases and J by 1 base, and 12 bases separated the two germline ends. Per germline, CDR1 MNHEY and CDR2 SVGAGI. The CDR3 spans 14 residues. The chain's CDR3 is CASRLVIENTEAFF. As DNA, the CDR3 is TGTGCCAGCAGACTCGTAATAGAGAACACTGAAGCTTTCTTT.

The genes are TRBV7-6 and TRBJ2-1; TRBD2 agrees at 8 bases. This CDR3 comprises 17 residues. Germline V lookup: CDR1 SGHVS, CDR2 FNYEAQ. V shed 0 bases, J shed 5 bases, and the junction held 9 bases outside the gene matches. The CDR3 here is CASSLAPPGGPHNEQFF. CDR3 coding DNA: TGTGCCAGCAGCTTAGCCCCCCCGGGAGGGCCACACAATGAGCAGTTCTTC.

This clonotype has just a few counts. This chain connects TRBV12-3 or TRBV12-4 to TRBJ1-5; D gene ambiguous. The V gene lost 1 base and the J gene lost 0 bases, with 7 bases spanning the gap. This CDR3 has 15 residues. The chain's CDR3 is CASSLGQLSNQPQHF. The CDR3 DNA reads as TGTGCCAGCAGTTTAGGGCAGCTTAGCAATCAGCCCCAGCATTTT.

The CDR3 spells CSARDPSGASTDTQYF. DNA for the CDR3: TGCAGTGCTAGAGATCCTAGCGGGGCTAGCACAGATACGCAGTATTTT. This chain joins TRBV20-1 and TRBJ2-3, with 9 bases that match TRBD2. The germline CDR1 and CDR2 sequences are DFQATT and SNEGSKA (reference sequence). This CDR3 is built from 16 residues. The V segment lost 0 bases and the J segment 0 bases; nucleotides outside the gene matches: 4.

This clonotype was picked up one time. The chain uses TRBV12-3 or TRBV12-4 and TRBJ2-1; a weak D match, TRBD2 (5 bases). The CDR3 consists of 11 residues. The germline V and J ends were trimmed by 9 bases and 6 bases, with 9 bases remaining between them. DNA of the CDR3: TGTGCCAGTGGGAGCACCAATGAGCAGTTCTTC. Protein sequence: CASGSTNEQFF.

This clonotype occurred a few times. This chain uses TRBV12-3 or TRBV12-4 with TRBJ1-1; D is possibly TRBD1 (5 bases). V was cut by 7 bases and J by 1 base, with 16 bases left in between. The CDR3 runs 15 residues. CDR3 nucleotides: TGTGCCAGCACCCCTCGTGGGGGGGGGAACACTGAAGCTTTCTTT. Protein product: CASTPRGGGNTEAFF.

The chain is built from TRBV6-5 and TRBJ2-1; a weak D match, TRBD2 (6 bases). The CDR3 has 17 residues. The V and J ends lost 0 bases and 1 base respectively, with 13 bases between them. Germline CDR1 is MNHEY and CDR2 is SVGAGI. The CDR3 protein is CASSYSIGDSSYNEQFF. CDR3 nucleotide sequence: TGTGCCAGCAGTTACTCGATAGGGGACTCGTCCTACAATGAGCAGTTCTTC.

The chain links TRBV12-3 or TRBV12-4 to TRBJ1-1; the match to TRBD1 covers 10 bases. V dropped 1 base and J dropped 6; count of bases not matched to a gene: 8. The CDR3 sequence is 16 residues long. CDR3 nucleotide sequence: TGTGCCAGCAGTTTAGGGGCCTGGGACAGGGGCGCTGAAGCTTTCTTT. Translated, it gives CASSLGAWDRGAEAFF.

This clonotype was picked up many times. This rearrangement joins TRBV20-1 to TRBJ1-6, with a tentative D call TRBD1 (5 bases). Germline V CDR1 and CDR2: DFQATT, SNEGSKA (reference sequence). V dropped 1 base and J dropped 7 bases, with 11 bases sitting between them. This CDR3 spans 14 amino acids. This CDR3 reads CSARGVRDNSPLHF. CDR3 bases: TGCAGTGCTAGAGGAGTCAGGGACAATTCACCCCTCCACTTT.

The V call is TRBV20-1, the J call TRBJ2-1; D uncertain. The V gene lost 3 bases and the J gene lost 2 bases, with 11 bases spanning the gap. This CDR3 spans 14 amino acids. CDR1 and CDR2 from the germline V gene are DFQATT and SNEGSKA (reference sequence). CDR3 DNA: TGCAGTGCTAGGGAAGCAAACCCCTACAATGAGCAGTTCTTC. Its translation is CSAREANPYNEQFF.

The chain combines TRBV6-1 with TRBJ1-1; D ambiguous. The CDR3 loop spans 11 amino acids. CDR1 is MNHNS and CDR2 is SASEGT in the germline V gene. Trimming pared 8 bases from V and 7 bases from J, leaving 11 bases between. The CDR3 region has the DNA TGTGCCAGCCTTCCTAGGGTTGAAGCTTTCTTT. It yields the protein CASLPRVEAFF.

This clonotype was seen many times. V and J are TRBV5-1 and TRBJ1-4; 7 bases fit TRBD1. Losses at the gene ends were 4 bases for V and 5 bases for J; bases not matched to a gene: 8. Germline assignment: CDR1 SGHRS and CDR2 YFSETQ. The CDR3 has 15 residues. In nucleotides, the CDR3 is TGCGCCAGCAGCCCCCGGGACAGCCCAAATGAAAAACTGTTTTTT. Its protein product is CASSPRDSPNEKLFF.

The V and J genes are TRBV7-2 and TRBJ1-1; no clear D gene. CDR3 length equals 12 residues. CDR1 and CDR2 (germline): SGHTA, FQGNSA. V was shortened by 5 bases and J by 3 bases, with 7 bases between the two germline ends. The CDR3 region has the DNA TGTGCCAGCAGCGGGAGTTACACTGAAGCTTTCTTT. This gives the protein CASSGSYTEAFF.

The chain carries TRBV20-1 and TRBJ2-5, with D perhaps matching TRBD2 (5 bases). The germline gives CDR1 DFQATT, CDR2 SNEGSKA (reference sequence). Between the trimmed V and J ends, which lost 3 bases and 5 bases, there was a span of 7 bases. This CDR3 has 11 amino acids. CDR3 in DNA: TGCAGTGCTAGGCCTAGCGAGACCCAGTACTTC. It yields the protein CSARPSETQYF.

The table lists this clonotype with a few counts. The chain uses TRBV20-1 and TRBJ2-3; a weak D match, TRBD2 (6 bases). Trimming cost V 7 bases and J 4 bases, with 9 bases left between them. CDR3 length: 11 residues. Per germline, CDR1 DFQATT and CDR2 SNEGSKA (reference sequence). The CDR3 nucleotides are TGCAGTGGACTAGAGGCAGATACGCAGTATTTT. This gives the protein CSGLEADTQYF.

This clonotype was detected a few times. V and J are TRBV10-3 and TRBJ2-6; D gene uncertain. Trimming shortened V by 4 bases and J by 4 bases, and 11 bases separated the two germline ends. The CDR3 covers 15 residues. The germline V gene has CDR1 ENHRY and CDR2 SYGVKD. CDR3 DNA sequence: TGTGCCATCAGTGGGCACAAAGCAGGGGCCAACGTCCTGACTTTC. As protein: CAISGHKAGANVLTF.

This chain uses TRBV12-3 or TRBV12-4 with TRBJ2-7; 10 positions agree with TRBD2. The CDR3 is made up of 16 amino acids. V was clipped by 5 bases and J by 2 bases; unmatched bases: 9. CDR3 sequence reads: CASSKPLAGGPYEQYF. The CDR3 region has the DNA TGTGCCAGCAGTAAACCCTTAGCGGGAGGCCCCTACGAGCAGTACTTC.

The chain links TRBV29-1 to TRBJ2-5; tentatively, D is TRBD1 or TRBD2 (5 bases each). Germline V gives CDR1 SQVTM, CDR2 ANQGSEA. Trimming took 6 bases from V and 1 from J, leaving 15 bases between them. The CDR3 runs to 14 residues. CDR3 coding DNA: TGCAGCGTAACTTTTGTTGGGGGCCAAGAGACCCAGTACTTC. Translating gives CSVTFVGGQETQYF.

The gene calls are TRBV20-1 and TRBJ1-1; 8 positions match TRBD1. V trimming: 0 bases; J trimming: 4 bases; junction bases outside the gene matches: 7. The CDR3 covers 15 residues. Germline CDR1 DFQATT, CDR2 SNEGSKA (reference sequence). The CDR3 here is CSAREGGRGLTEAFF. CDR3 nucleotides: TGCAGTGCTAGAGAGGGCGGCAGGGGGCTCACTGAAGCTTTCTTT.

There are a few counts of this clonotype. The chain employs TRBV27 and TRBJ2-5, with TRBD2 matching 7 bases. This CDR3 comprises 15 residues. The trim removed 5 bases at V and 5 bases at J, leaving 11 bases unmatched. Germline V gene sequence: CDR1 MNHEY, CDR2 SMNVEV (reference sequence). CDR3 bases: TGTGCCAGCAGTCCCTCCAGCGGGATAGGGGAGACCCAGTACTTC. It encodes CASSPSSGIGETQYF.

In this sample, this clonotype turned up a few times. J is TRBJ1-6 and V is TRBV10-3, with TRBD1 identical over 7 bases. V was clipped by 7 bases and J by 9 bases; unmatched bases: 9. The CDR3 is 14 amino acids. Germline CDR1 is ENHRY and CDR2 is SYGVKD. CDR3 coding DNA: TGTGCCATCACCGGGGACAGAGATGGTTCACCCCTCCACTTT. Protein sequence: CAITGDRDGSPLHF.

DNA for the CDR3: TGTGCCAGCAGCCCAAGGTCGAGTGGCTATGGCTACACCTTC. This translates into CASSPRSSGYGYTF. The chain combines TRBV9 with TRBJ1-2; D remains unclear. V lost 4 bases and J 4 bases, leaving 14 bases between the germline ends. CDR3 length: 14 amino acids. Looked up from germline, CDR1 is SGDLS and CDR2 is YYNGEE.